These 10 T cell receptor beta chains came from one sample sequenced in a study of CXCR3-negative and CXCR3-positive naive CD8 T cells. What these receptors recognize is not known. The libraries of TRB cDNA were prepared using 5' RACE with UMI labels. TCRdb reprocessed the 5' RACE reads and reports one entry per CDR3 protein, with no DNA. This sample's table reports about 98,000 distinct CDR3 sequences. Study-wide findings and caveats: For CXCR3-positive naive cells, TRB CDR3s were more hydrophobic than those of CXCR3-negative naive cells.

Source material: naive CXCR3+ CD8+ T cells from blood. Noted subset: CD45RO-CCR7+CD27+CD95- naive CD8+ T cells expressing CXCR3 (TNR3+). The origin of the receptors is a human donor in good health. Some clones in this sample may be carry-over from other donors' samples.

The chain joins TRBV23-1 to TRBJ1-4; TCRdb indicates TRBD1, and absent DNA this call remains unverified. TRBV23-1 counts as an open reading frame of uncertain function. The CDR3 length is 15 residues. The CDR3 sequence: CASSPGTSTNEKLFF.

This rearrangement joins TRBV6-2 or TRBV6-3 to TRBJ2-1; no DNA is available, so the TRBD2 call from TCRdb remains unchecked. The CDR3 sequence is 15 residues long. The germline V gene encodes CDR1 MNHEY and CDR2 SVGEGT. The CDR3 sequence is CASSYRGGADFEQFF.

CDR3 sequence reads: CASSETARGGDEQFF. The rearrangement joins TRBV9 to TRBJ2-1; checking the TCRdb D call of TRBD2 is not possible without DNA. Germline lookup yields CDR1 SGDLS and CDR2 YYNGEE. This CDR3 region has 15 residues.

The chain uses TRBV7-3 and TRBJ1-6. The germline V gene has CDR1 SGHTA and CDR2 FQGTGA. The CDR3 extends over 15 amino acids. The CDR3 loop reads CASIAVVSYNSPLHF.

V usage is TRBV27 and J usage is TRBJ1-2; TCRdb outputs TRBD1, but without DNA this stays unchecked. The CDR3 extends over 17 amino acids. Germline V CDR1 and CDR2: MNHEY, SMNVEV (reference sequence). The CDR3 sequence is CASSLGSGALTNYGYTF.

The V call is TRBV10-3, the J call TRBJ2-7. Germline CDR1 is ENHRY and CDR2 is SYGVKD. The length of the CDR3 is 14 residues. CDR3 sequence: CAISEDLRPYEQYF.

The chain has TRBV29-1 and TRBJ1-1. CDR1 is SQVTM, CDR2 ANQGSEA, per germline. The CDR3 is made up of 13 amino acids. This chain's CDR3 is CSVEDRENTEAFF.

The chain joins TRBV5-1 to TRBJ1-1; the TRBD1 assignment by TCRdb is unverifiable without DNA. The CDR3 totals 11 residues. CDR1 is SGHRS, CDR2 YFSETQ, per germline. Here the CDR3 reads CASSLGTVAFF.

V gene TRBV12-3 or TRBV12-4 combines with J gene TRBJ2-2; TCRdb's D gene call, TRBD1, goes unchecked for lack of DNA. The CDR3 is 14 amino acids. This CDR3 is CAFGGGSNTGELFF.

V gene TRBV5-4 combines with J gene TRBJ1-2; the TCRdb D gene call, TRBD1, has no DNA to confirm it. Germline values: CDR1 SGHNT, CDR2 YYREEE (reference sequence). The CDR3 contains 15 residues. CDR3 protein: CASSRTAGEYYGYTF.